This T cell receptor (beta chain) is drawn from a study of cytomegalovirus exposure and HLA in healthy donors. Use of 60 Vbeta and 13 Jbeta primers characterized the PCR. Clones were read by immunoSEQ multiplex PCR, and TCRdb kept only the in-frame ones, dropping some. The profile shows hundreds of thousands of clones, more than 75% of them singletons. Between the trimmed V and J ends, which lost 6 bases and 4 bases, there was a span of 18 bases. Germline V CDR1 and CDR2: SGHNT, YYREEE (reference sequence). This CDR3 comprises 15 residues. The rearrangement joins TRBV5-4 to TRBJ2-3; a possible D gene is TRBD2 (6 bases). This sequence was found in a male donor in good health and CMV-seronegative. The sample consisted of PBMCs. CDR3 in amino acids: CASTMGFREPDTQYF. In DNA form, the CDR3 reads TGTGCCAGCACCATGGGGTTCCGGGAGCCAGATACGCAGTATTTT.